This TCR beta chain derives from a study of T cells and Merkel cell carcinoma outcomes. Here immunoSEQ multiplex PCR was the method, and the copy in TCRdb shows in-frame clones only, minus some. The table lists some 19,000 clones, roughly 82% of them singletons. The germline gives CDR1 LNHNV, CDR2 YYDKDF (reference sequence). Trimming removed 4 bases at V and 9 bases at J, with 10 bases between. The CDR3 runs to 12 residues. Points from the study as a whole: Merkel cell carcinoma outcomes were reportedly predicted by repertoire and T-cell density.

Regarding this clone: Its matching antigen is unknown.

The gene calls are TRBV15 and TRBJ1-5; D is uncertain. Material: tumor tissue from Merkel cell carcinoma. This receptor was obtained from a human donor with Merkel cell carcinoma. This CDR3 is CATSNPEGPQHF. In nucleotides, the CDR3 is TGTGCCACCAGCAATCCGGAAGGGCCCCAGCATTTT.